This TCR beta chain was observed in a study of blood T cell repertoires in COVID-19 (dated by TCRdb to 2020 to 2022). As for the study more broadly: Samples from collaborators originated in the United States, Italy and Spain and spanned both the acute and convalescent phases of COVID-19. The material from the prospective study consisted of cDNA or gDNA derived from T cells, B-cell-depleted T cells, or PBMCs. Subjects who had been exposed to COVID-19, were actively infected with it, or had recovered from it provided the deeply sampled blood TCRbeta repertoires that made up the dataset. The repertoires were made available in a free public database intended to serve as a resource for research on the immune response to SARS-CoV-2. The samples were drawn from the first 160 participants of the ongoing ImmuneRACE study and from 950 to 1,500 subjects provided by 6 global collaborators. The sample metadata nearly always contained a de-identified subject ID, COVID-19 status, age in years and sex. Where HLA class I and class II types were available, the types were taken from metadata supplied by the sample provider, not from assay-based typing.

Study-wide conclusions, independent of this receptor: How much clinical and demographic metadata was included differed by source and by participant, and the metadata was provided uncurated.

The collaborating institutions used their own protocols to collect whole blood in K2EDTA tubes. For TCRbeta analysis, collaborators shipped samples as frozen whole blood, isolated PBMCs, or DNA extracted from either of those sample types. According to the germline V gene, CDR1 reads MDHEN and CDR2 reads SYDVKM. The CDR3 contains 16 residues, cysteine and phenylalanine counted. The CDR3 DNA has 48 bases and is translated from base 1. The germline V and J ends show losses of 6 bases and 6 bases respectively, and no gene match explains 14 bases of the junction. TCRbeta CDR3 regions were amplified from genomic DNA using the immunoSEQ Assay, a bias-controlled multiplex PCR. Processing in the source paper ran as follows. Nucleated cell counts per sample were estimated from amplification of reference gene primers within the assay. To quantify the absolute abundance of each unique TCRbeta CDR3 rearrangement, sequence reads were collapsed and filtered. For each sample, productive Simpson clonality was calculated as the square root of Simpson's diversity index over productive rearrangements. In TCRdb, the immuneACCESS table is reduced to in-frame sequences with V and J assigned. These tables do not hold every clone; where another copy was compared, an unresolved V gene accounts for under half, and the others remain unexplained. V and J calls and clone size follow that table, whereas D and trimming were derived from the DNA. This sample is represented by about 220,000 clones; more than 85% of them were singletons. 1.9% of the sample goes to the ten largest clones.

Worth noting for this clone: Its antigen has not been determined. The input lacks base qualities; no much larger clone sits a single base away.

The V gene is TRBV28 and the J gene is TRBJ1-5; TRBD1 matches 7 bases in the middle. The origin of this receptor is a man aged 35 to 55 with active or convalescent COVID-19. The material sequenced was peripheral blood. The nucleotide sequence is TGTGCCAGCAGACCCGTACGACAGGGATCAAGTCAGCCCCAGCATTTT. It encodes CASRPVRQGSSQPQHF.